Each of the 2 T cell receptor beta chains below was sequenced from the same sample in a study of shared clonotypes between healthy human individuals. Assay used: immunoSEQ multiplex PCR; TCRdb lists only in-frame clones, some missing. The table records about 520,000 clones, 65% to 85% of them present only once. What was sequenced was PBMCs. These receptors originate from a woman aged 40 to 55 in good health. Some clones in this sample may be carry-over from other donors' samples.

Details on this clone: This likely traces to a read error, being one base from a far larger clone. This chain joins TRBV5-1 and TRBJ1-1, with D unclear. V was trimmed by 0 bases and J by 4 bases, leaving 7 bases between them. This CDR3 comprises 13 residues. Per germline, CDR1 SGHRS and CDR2 YFSETQ. The CDR3 loop reads CASSLVVGTEAFF. The CDR3 DNA reads TGCGCCAGCAGCTTGGTCGTGGGCACTGAAGCTTTCTTT.

This chain uses TRBV2 with TRBJ2-7; 8 bases line up with TRBD1. CDR1 is SNHLY, CDR2 FYNNEI, per germline. The CDR3 is 15 residues long. Trimming at V came to 6 bases and at J to 0 bases, leaving 7 bases not matched to a gene. CDR3: CASRQDRDTSYEQYF. The DNA of the CDR3 is TGTGCCAGCAGGCAGGACAGGGATACCTCCTACGAGCAGTACTTC.